This T cell receptor (beta chain) was retrieved from a study of T-cell reconstitution after alpha-beta-depleted transplantation in children listed by TCRdb under 2016. Regarding the study in general: Using TCR repertoire profiling, the study followed T-cell immune reconstitution in a quantitative way in children after TCRalphabeta/CD19-depleted allogeneic hematopoietic cell transplantation. Results the study describes overall, beyond this receptor: The frequencies of hyperexpanded clones fell over the following months, and after one year, T-cell counts and TCRbeta diversity were mostly attributed to newly produced T cells. The high TCRbeta diversity at day 60 in some patients was ascribed to recipient T cells and intrathymic progenitors that had survived conditioning. About two months after transplant, the apparently early recovery of alphabetaT-cell counts reportedly depended on just several hundred clones that had expanded rapidly and came from non-depleted graft cells.

Taken with the paper, the label for treatment or condition translates to: allogeneic hematopoietic cell transplantation with graft depleted of TCRalphabeta T cells and CD19 B cells. The transplant recipients were children given TCRalphabeta/CD19-depleted allogeneic hematopoietic cell grafts. This clonotype was detected a few times. Its antigen has not been determined. Base qualities are not provided; no much larger clone lies one nucleotide away. From the cysteine through the phenylalanine, the CDR3 covers 15 amino acids. Here the CDR3 DNA is all that survives: 45 bases in frame from base 1. For CDR1 and CDR2, the germline V gene lists SGHTA and FQGNSA. Trimming removed 5 bases from V and 2 bases from J, leaving 16 bases between the germline ends. Library generation was performed with PCR. Instrument on record: Illumina HiSeq 2500. To normalize quantification of the TCRbeta repertoire, the TCR libraries were built with molecular barcoding that relied on unique molecular identifiers. TCRdb cleaned the public reads at Q25 with fastp, built clones with MiXCR and kept in-frame beta chains. Duplicate CDR3 protein sequences are folded into a single record with the most common DNA and genes. The sample profile shows hundreds of thousands of distinct CDR3 sequences; over 10% of them were found once. Around 2.2% of the sample belongs to the ten largest clones.

The origin of this receptor is a male patient between 5 and 17 years old who had a stem cell transplant for acute myeloid leukemia, so the T cells may come from the graft donor. This specimen consisted of PBMCs, mostly from graft donor cells, obtained 360 days after TCRalphabeta/CD19-depleted stem cell transplant. This sequence uses TRBV7-2 and TRBJ2-7, with the identity of the D gene unclear. The CDR3 sequence is CASSPPGAFPYEQYF. The DNA reads as follows: TGTGCCAGCAGCCCGCCCGGCGCGTTCCCCTACGAGCAGTACTTC. Reference TRBV7-2 and TRBJ2-7 genes cover what lies past the CDR3, so the full variable domain is GAGVSQSPSNKVTEKGKDVELRCDPISGHTALYWYRQSLGQGLEFLIYFQGNSAPDKSGLPSDRFSAERTGGSVSTLTIQRTQQEDSAVYLCASSPPGAFPYEQYFGPGTRLTVT.